This entry concerns a single TCR beta chain. TCRdb's table, derived via immunoSEQ multiplex PCR, lists solely in-frame clones and lacks some. This table holds roughly 3,000 clones, roughly a third found once. The record originates from a study of graft-versus-host responses after intestinal transplantation. The study, taken as a whole, reports: High graft-versus-host to host-versus-graft T cell clonal ratios marked allografts of patients with graft-donor macrochimerism.

This sequence originates from a human patient who was an organ donor for intestinal transplantation. Sequenced here: alloreactive CD4+ T cells from a mixed lymphocyte reaction culture, sampled before transplantation. Regarding subset: CFSE-low proliferating T cells sorted from roughly six-day pre-transplant mixed lymphocyte reaction (GvH or HvG direction).

As DNA, the CDR3 is TGTGCCAGCTCACCCTACTTCCAAGAGACCCAGTACTTC. Protein product: CASSPYFQETQYF. The chain joins TRBV18 to TRBJ2-5, with unresolved D. V dropped 3 bases and J dropped 1 base, with 6 bases sitting between them. Germline CDR1 is KGHSH and CDR2 is LQKENI. This CDR3 region has 13 residues.